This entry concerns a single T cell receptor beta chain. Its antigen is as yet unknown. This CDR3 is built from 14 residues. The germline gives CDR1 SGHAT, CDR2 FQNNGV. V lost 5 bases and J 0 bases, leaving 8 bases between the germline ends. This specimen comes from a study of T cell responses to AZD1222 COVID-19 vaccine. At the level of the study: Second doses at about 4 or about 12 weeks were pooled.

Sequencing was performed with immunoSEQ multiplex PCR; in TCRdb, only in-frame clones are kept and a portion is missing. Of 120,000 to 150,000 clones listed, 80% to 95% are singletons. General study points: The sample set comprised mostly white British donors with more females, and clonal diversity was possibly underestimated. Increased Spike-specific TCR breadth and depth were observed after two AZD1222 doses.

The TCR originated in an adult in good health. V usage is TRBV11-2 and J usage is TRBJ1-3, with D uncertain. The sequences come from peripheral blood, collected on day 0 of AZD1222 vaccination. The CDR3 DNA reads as TGTGCCAGCAGCGAATCCTACTCTGGAAACACCATATATTTT. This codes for CASSESYSGNTIYF.